One and the same sample provided the 29 T cell receptor beta chains below, sequenced in a study of CD8 T cells in Susac syndrome. The RNA, about 0.45 to 1 ug, was put through reverse transcription using random hexamers. Each CDR3 protein is one row after TCRdb ran MiXCR on the immunoSEQ multiplex PCR reads. The sample records fewer than 200,000 distinct CDR3 sequences, 85% to 95% being singletons. Source material: CD4+ T cells from PBMCs. The receptor source for this set is a human donor in good health.

The rearrangement links TRBV20-1 to TRBJ1-6; D gene unclear. Germline CDR1 DFQATT, CDR2 SNEGSKA (reference sequence). V dropped 3 bases and J dropped 3 bases, with 12 bases sitting between them. CDR3 size: 15 residues. The chain's CDR3 is CSARNRGVYNSPLHF. In nucleotides, the CDR3 is TGCAGTGCTAGGAACCGGGGAGTCTATAATTCACCCCTCCACTTT.

The CDR3 spells CSVDQFRRHLGVGEQFF. CDR3 sequence (DNA): TGCAGCGTTGATCAGTTTAGGAGACACCTCGGGGTTGGTGAGCAGTTCTTC. The rearrangement joins TRBV29-1 to TRBJ2-1; weak D call: TRBD2 (5 bases). V lost 3 bases, J lost 9 bases, and 27 bases lay in between. The germline CDR1 and CDR2 sequences are SQVTM and ANQGSEA. This CDR3 region has 17 residues.

This chain uses TRBV5-1 with TRBJ2-7; TRBD1 is a possible D gene (5 bases). The V end was cut by 0 bases, the J end by 3 bases, with 10 bases between. Germline-derived CDR1 and CDR2 are SGHRS and YFSETQ. The CDR3 covers 14 residues. Written as DNA, the CDR3 is TGCGCCAGCAGCTTGGCTCAGGGTATCTACGAGCAGTACTTC. Translated: CASSLAQGIYEQYF. Together with reference TRBV5-1 and TRBJ2-7, the CDR3 gives the full variable domain: KAGVTQTPRYLIKTRGQQVTLSCSPISGHRSVSWYQQTPGQGLQFLFEYFSETQRNKGNFPGRFSGRQFSNSRSEMNVSTLELGDSALYLCASSLAQGIYEQYFGPGTRLTVT.

The V gene is TRBV28, the J gene TRBJ1-2; D unclear. Deletions cut 1 base from V and 4 bases from J, with 4 bases between. Germline-derived CDR1 and CDR2 are MDHEN and SYDVKM. The CDR3 spans 12 residues. The CDR3 sequence is CASSLFGYGYTF. DNA for the CDR3: TGTGCCAGCAGTTTATTTGGCTATGGCTACACCTTC.

This clonotype was detected only once. The rearrangement joins TRBV5-1 to TRBJ2-5; tentatively, D is TRBD2 (6 bases). The CDR3 covers 11 residues. Trimming pared 5 bases from V and 7 bases from J, leaving 9 bases between. CDR1 SGHRS and CDR2 YFSETQ come from the germline V gene. The DNA for the CDR3 is TGCGCCAGCAGAGAGGGAGGGACCCAGTACTTC. This sequence encodes CASREGGTQYF.

V gene TRBV7-9 combines with J gene TRBJ2-2; D gene ambiguous. This CDR3 has 14 residues. CDR1 SEHNR and CDR2 FQNEAQ come from the germline V gene (reference sequence). V dropped 8 bases and J dropped 4 bases, with 14 bases sitting between them. The DNA of the CDR3 is TGTGCCAGCCCGCCGGGCCCGAGCACCGGGGAGCTGTTTTTT. Translated, it gives CASPPGPSTGELFF.

This clonotype has a single count. The J gene is TRBJ2-5, the V gene TRBV5-1; 8 bases are a match to TRBD2. This CDR3 contains 14 residues. The V and J ends lost 5 bases and 2 bases, in that order; junction bases with no gene match: 5. From germline, CDR1 is SGHRS and CDR2 YFSETQ. The CDR3, as DNA: TGCGCCAGCAGACGGGGGGGCGAACAAGAGACCCAGTACTTC. Translation gives CASRRGGEQETQYF.

In this sample, this clonotype turned up once. V is TRBV30 and J is TRBJ1-1, with TRBD1 as a possible D gene (6 bases). Germline V gene sequence: CDR1 GTSNPN, CDR2 SVGIG (reference sequence). This CDR3 has 16 residues. V lost 2 bases and J lost 4, with 20 bases in between. The CDR3 DNA sequence: TGTGCCTGGAGTTGCCGGGGGCGTATTTATCGCACTGAAGCTTTCTTT. It yields the protein CAWSCRGRIYRTEAFF.

The J gene is TRBJ2-5, the V gene TRBV10-3; D uncertain. The length of the CDR3 is 11 residues. V was trimmed by 3 bases and J by 1 base, leaving 0 bases between them. Looked up from germline, CDR1 is ENHRY and CDR2 is SYGVKD. CDR3 protein: CAISDQETQYF. CDR3 coding DNA: TGTGCCATCAGTGACCAAGAGACCCAGTACTTC.

The chain joins TRBV5-1 to TRBJ2-7; no clear D gene. The CDR3 length is 15 residues. Trimming stripped 1 base from V and 5 bases from J, with 16 bases between. Germline V gene lookup returns CDR1 SGHRS and CDR2 YFSETQ. CDR3 protein: CASSLRSGRSNEQYF. The CDR3 DNA reads TGCGCCAGCAGCTTGAGGTCGGGTAGAAGCAACGAGCAGTACTTC.

This clonotype was counted a single time. The chain carries TRBV30 and TRBJ2-5; D is perhaps TRBD1 (5 bases). The CDR3 runs 13 residues. Germline values: CDR1 GTSNPN, CDR2 SVGIG (reference sequence). V lost 2 bases to trimming and J lost 4 bases, with 11 bases between them. The CDR3 DNA reads TGTGCCTGGAGTAGTGACAGCGCAGAGACCCAGTACTTC. Translated, it gives CAWSSDSAETQYF.

This clonotype appeared once. The V gene is TRBV11-2, the J gene TRBJ2-3; 7 bases match TRBD2. Germline values: CDR1 SGHAT, CDR2 FQNNGV. This CDR3 is built from 20 residues. With 3 bases clipped from V and 1 base from J, the junction kept 19 bases outside the gene matches. CDR3 residues: CASSFREGFYRYRGTDTQYF. In nucleotides, the CDR3 is TGTGCCAGCAGCTTTAGGGAGGGGTTTTACCGCTACCGGGGCACAGATACGCAGTATTTT.

V and J are TRBV25-1 and TRBJ1-4; D ambiguous. The germline V and J ends were trimmed by 3 bases and 8 bases, with 19 bases remaining between them. The CDR3 runs 16 residues. Germline lookup yields CDR1 MGHDK and CDR2 SYGVNS. The CDR3 loop is CASSDTPPWGSEKLFF. As DNA, the CDR3 is TGTGCCAGCAGTGACACCCCGCCATGGGGTAGCGAAAAACTGTTTTTT.

The J gene is TRBJ2-4, the V gene TRBV7-3, with 9 bases matching TRBD2. CDR1 is SGHTA, CDR2 FQGTGA, per germline. After removal of 1 base from V and 1 base from J, the junction contained 5 bases not matched to a gene. This CDR3 comprises 17 residues. The CDR3 is CASSLKGGRGAKNIQYF. The DNA for the CDR3 is TGTGCCAGCAGCTTAAAGGGCGGGAGGGGTGCCAAAAACATTCAGTACTTC.

This chain joins TRBV29-1 and TRBJ2-2, with TRBD2 matching over 7 bases. V lost 7 bases to trimming and J lost 5 bases; unmatched junction nucleotides: 10. Germline-derived CDR1 and CDR2 are SQVTM and ANQGSEA. This CDR3 has 14 amino acids. CDR3 sequence: CSGWPGGDTGELFF. CDR3 DNA: TGCAGCGGATGGCCGGGGGGAGATACCGGGGAGCTGTTTTTT.

The chain combines TRBV5-1 with TRBJ1-1; the D gene is possibly TRBD1 (5 bases). Trimming removed 5 bases at V and 11 bases at J, with 16 bases between. CDR3 length: 12 residues. The germline gives CDR1 SGHRS, CDR2 YFSETQ. CDR3 sequence (DNA): TGCGCCAGCAGGGTCGGGAGGGGCGAGGCTTTCTTT. Translation: CASRVGRGEAFF.

The J gene is TRBJ2-5, the V gene TRBV19, with D tentatively TRBD1 (6 bases). The CDR3 totals 15 residues. Looked up from germline, CDR1 is LNHDA and CDR2 is SQIVND (reference sequence). The V end was cut by 5 bases, the J end by 5 bases, with 18 bases between. The CDR3 protein is CASSVSGQPGETQYF. The DNA for the CDR3 is TGTGCCAGTAGTGTCTCGGGACAACCCGGGGAGACCCAGTACTTC.

The gene calls are TRBV7-8 and TRBJ2-3, with D possibly matching TRBD2 (7 bases). The CDR3 extends over 16 amino acids. V lost 5 bases, J lost 4 bases, and 19 bases lay in between. CDR1 is SGHVS and CDR2 is FQNEAQ in the germline V gene. CDR3 DNA: TGTGCCAGCAGCCCTCGCCGCCCCGGGGGGCCAGATACGCAGTATTTT. Amino acid sequence: CASSPRRPGGPDTQYF.

The rearrangement links TRBV20-1 to TRBJ2-6, with a possible D match to TRBD1 (5 bases). CDR3 length: 14 amino acids. Germline values: CDR1 DFQATT, CDR2 SNEGSKA (reference sequence). With 6 bases removed from V and 0 bases from J, the gap between germline ends came to 9 bases. As DNA, the CDR3 is TGCAGTGCCCACAGGTTCTCTGGGGCCAACGTCCTGACTTTC. Encoded protein: CSAHRFSGANVLTF.

This chain joins TRBV25-1 and TRBJ2-5, with 11 bases matching TRBD2. Germline trimming cut 3 bases from V and 2 bases from J; bases unmatched to any gene: 5. The CDR3 is made up of 16 amino acids. Germline-derived CDR1 and CDR2 are MGHDK and SYGVNS. CDR3 DNA: TGTGCCAGCAGTGAGGGGGCTAGCGGGGGGCAAGAGACCCAGTACTTC. The encoded protein is CASSEGASGGQETQYF.

This chain joins TRBV20-1 and TRBJ1-6; D not resolved. This CDR3 is built from 16 residues. The germline CDR1 and CDR2 sequences are DFQATT and SNEGSKA (reference sequence). V was trimmed by 6 bases and J by 2 bases, leaving 17 bases between them. The CDR3: CSAAEGGGAYNSPLHF. CDR3 sequence (DNA): TGCAGTGCCGCCGAGGGAGGAGGTGCCTATAATTCACCCCTCCACTTT.

The chain recombines TRBV5-1 with TRBJ1-1, with D possibly matching TRBD1 (6 bases). V dropped 6 bases and J dropped 2 bases, with 17 bases sitting between them. The germline V gene encodes CDR1 SGHRS and CDR2 YFSETQ. This CDR3 is 15 amino acids long. The CDR3 here is CASKPGGTANTEAFF. The CDR3 DNA reads TGCGCCAGCAAGCCGGGGGGCACAGCCAACACTGAAGCTTTCTTT.

The chain links TRBV7-9 to TRBJ1-2, with unresolved D. V lost 6 bases, J lost 1 base, and 18 bases lay in between. The CDR3 is 16 residues long. Germline CDR1 is SEHNR and CDR2 is FQNEAQ (reference sequence). DNA for the CDR3: TGTGCCAGCAGAGACGACCAGAGACGCCTTAACTATGGCTACACCTTC. Encoded protein: CASRDDQRRLNYGYTF.

The CDR3: CAISESGSGSLEQYF. The CDR3 bases are TGTGCCATCAGTGAGTCGGGCAGCGGATCACTCGAGCAGTACTTC. The chain has TRBV10-3 and TRBJ2-7, with a possible D match to TRBD2 (5 bases). Germline CDR1 reads ENHRY; CDR2 reads SYGVKD. This CDR3 is built from 15 residues. With 0 bases removed from V and 6 bases from J, the gap between germline ends came to 15 bases.

The chain has TRBV28 and TRBJ1-2; 8 bases map to TRBD1. The V segment lost 2 bases and the J segment 7 bases; nucleotides outside the gene matches: 6. The CDR3 runs 14 residues. CDR1 and CDR2 from the germline V gene are MDHEN and SYDVKM. The CDR3 spells CASSLGQGGSGYTF. The CDR3 DNA reads as TGTGCCAGCAGTTTAGGACAGGGAGGCTCTGGCTACACCTTC.

V usage is TRBV7-3 and J usage is TRBJ1-1; no definite D call. The V and J ends lost 2 bases and 1 base respectively, with 11 bases between them. Germline V CDR1 and CDR2: SGHTA, FQGTGA. CDR3 size: 15 residues. The CDR3 protein is CASSLGRIQNTEAFF. The CDR3 DNA reads TGTGCCAGCAGCTTAGGGAGGATTCAGAACACTGAAGCTTTCTTT.

The J gene is TRBJ1-2, the V gene TRBV23-1; D is uncertain. TRBV23-1 counts as an open reading frame of uncertain function. CDR3 size: 17 residues. V was cut by 2 bases and J by 0 bases, with 16 bases left in between. CDR3 coding DNA: TGCGCCAGCAGTCAAGGCCGCGGCAAAACAACTAACTATGGCTACACCTTC. This gives the protein CASSQGRGKTTNYGYTF.

A single count supports this clonotype. V and J are TRBV6-1 and TRBJ2-6; D gene unclear. This CDR3 has 19 residues. The germline V and J ends were trimmed by 2 bases and 0 bases, with 17 bases remaining between them. CDR1 MNHNS and CDR2 SASEGT come from the germline V gene. CDR3 bases: TGTGCCAGCAGTGAACGGCTGGTTGGACGTATCTCTGGGGCCAACGTCCTGACTTTC. As protein: CASSERLVGRISGANVLTF.

This clonotype appeared once. J is TRBJ1-1 and V is TRBV6-1; D is undetermined. Trimming stripped 7 bases from V and 1 base from J, with 13 bases between. Germline-derived CDR1 and CDR2 are MNHNS and SASEGT. The CDR3 is 14 residues long. In DNA form, the CDR3 reads TGTGCCAGCATTAGTCCTGGGAAGAACACTGAAGCTTTCTTT. It is translated as CASISPGKNTEAFF.